Below are 28 T cell receptor beta chains sequenced from a single sample in a study of T-cell reconstitution after alpha-beta-depleted transplantation in children. Unique molecular identifiers were incorporated during preparation of the TCRbeta library. TCRdb fed the PCR reads into MiXCR, producing one record per CDR3 protein. Altogether around 380,000 distinct CDR3 sequences are present, about 11% being singletons, with the ten largest covering 4.5% to 6%. Sequencing used PBMCs from the stem cell graft donor, obtained from the stem cell graft. These receptors came from a human donor who donated a stem cell graft to a child with acute myeloid leukemia.

The chain couples TRBV20-1 to TRBJ2-1; TRBD2 aligns across 8 bases. Germline trimming cut 1 base from V and 4 bases from J; bases unmatched to any gene: 12. This CDR3 region has 17 residues. Germline V gene data show CDR1 as DFQATT and CDR2 as SNEGSKA (reference sequence). The CDR3 nucleotides read TGCAGTGCTAGAGGCAATATAGCGGGACGAGGGTACAATGAGCAGTTCTTC. It codes for CSARGNIAGRGYNEQFF.

This clonotype was seen a handful of times. This rearrangement joins TRBV11-2 to TRBJ2-7; D is unclear. The CDR3 extends over 16 amino acids. The germline V and J ends were trimmed by 2 bases and 6 bases, with 20 bases remaining between them. Germline CDR1 is SGHAT and CDR2 is FQNNGV. Here the CDR3 reads CASSLNVLGPASEQYF. The CDR3 DNA follows: TGTGCCAGCAGCTTAAATGTCCTCGGGCCGGCCTCCGAGCAGTACTTC.

This clonotype has just a few counts. This chain links TRBV25-1 with TRBJ2-5; no reliable D call. The V gene's germline CDR1 is MGHDK and CDR2 SYGVNS. Trimming left V 8 bases short and J 1 base short, with 11 bases between. The CDR3 totals 13 residues. The CDR3 here is CASGRLTQETQYF. The DNA for the CDR3 is TGTGCCAGCGGCAGACTGACCCAAGAGACCCAGTACTTC.

There are a few counts of this clonotype. The V call is TRBV5-1, the J call TRBJ2-1; TRBD1 might be the D (6 bases). The V end was cut by 6 bases, the J end by 0 bases, with 28 bases between. The CDR3 runs 20 residues. Germline CDR1 is SGHRS and CDR2 is YFSETQ. CDR3 nucleotides: TGCGCCAGCACCACCCTGGGTGGCCGGGACACTCGAACCTCCTACAATGAGCAGTTCTTC. Encoded protein: CASTTLGGRDTRTSYNEQFF.

The rearrangement joins TRBV7-2 to TRBJ2-1, with 16 bases aligning to TRBD2. V gave up 0 bases and J gave up 3 bases; unmatched junction bases: 5. The CDR3 contains 19 residues. Germline CDR1 SGHTA, CDR2 FQGNSA. CDR3: CASSLAGLAGGGYYNEQFF. For the CDR3, the DNA is TGTGCCAGCAGCTTAGCGGGACTAGCGGGAGGGGGATACTACAATGAGCAGTTCTTC.

This chain links TRBV18 with TRBJ2-3; TRBD2 agrees at 9 bases. Germline V gene lookup returns CDR1 KGHSH and CDR2 LQKENI. V was pared by 6 bases and J by 4 bases, with 8 bases of the junction left unmatched. The CDR3 runs to 15 residues. For the CDR3, the DNA is TGTGCCAGCTCCCCTTCTGCGGGAGGGGCAGATACGCAGTATTTT. Its protein product is CASSPSAGGADTQYF.

The V gene is TRBV5-5, the J gene TRBJ2-2; D is perhaps TRBD2 (6 bases). This CDR3 contains 17 residues. From germline, CDR1 is SGHKS and CDR2 YYEKEE (reference sequence). Trimming cost V 1 base and J 0 bases, with 13 bases left between them. CDR3 sequence (DNA): TGTGCCAGCAGCTTGTCCGTCGCGGGGACGAACACCGGGGAGCTGTTTTTT. Its translation: CASSLSVAGTNTGELFF.

This clonotype was counted a few times. The chain combines TRBV7-2 with TRBJ2-7; D is unclear. The germline CDR1 and CDR2 sequences are SGHTA and FQGNSA. This CDR3 has 13 residues. Trimming took 2 bases from V and 6 from J, leaving 11 bases between them. CDR3 nucleotides: TGTGCCAGCAGCTTACCGAGACCTGCCGAGCAGTACTTC. It codes for CASSLPRPAEQYF. Complete variable domain (other parts from reference TRBV7-2 and TRBJ2-7): GAGVSQSPSNKVTEKGKDVELRCDPISGHTALYWYRQSLGQGLEFLIYFQGNSAPDKSGLPSDRFSAERTGGSVSTLTIQRTQQEDSAVYLCASSLPRPAEQYFGPGTRLTVT.

The gene calls are TRBV6-1 and TRBJ2-3, with a tentative D call TRBD2 (7 bases). Germline assignment: CDR1 MNHNS and CDR2 SASEGT. CDR3 length equals 13 residues. V gave up 11 bases and J gave up 5 bases, with 17 bases separating them. This CDR3 is CAASSRGLDTQYF. CDR3 coding DNA: TGTGCCGCCTCCTCGCGGGGGCTAGATACGCAGTATTTT.

This clonotype has at least ten counts. The chain carries TRBV5-1 and TRBJ2-7; TRBD2 matches 14 bases. This CDR3 has 14 amino acids. V dropped 3 bases and J dropped 4; count of bases not matched to a gene: 0. Germline CDR1 is SGHRS and CDR2 is YFSETQ. This CDR3 is CASSWTSGRYEQYF. In DNA form, the CDR3 reads TGCGCCAGCAGCTGGACTAGCGGGAGGTACGAGCAGTACTTC.

V and J are TRBV2 and TRBJ2-5; either TRBD1 or TRBD2 may fit D (5 bases each). Germline V lookup: CDR1 SNHLY, CDR2 FYNNEI. This CDR3 has 15 amino acids. Trimming pared 5 bases from V and 2 bases from J, leaving 15 bases between. In DNA form, the CDR3 reads TGTGCCAGCAGTTTAGGTGGGGGAACACAAGAGACCCAGTACTTC. It codes for CASSLGGGTQETQYF.

For this clonotype: A junction boundary mismatches the germline segment, possibly from a read error. The gene calls are TRBV7-2 and TRBJ2-7; no definite D call. This CDR3 has 14 amino acids. Germline loops: CDR1 SGHTA, CDR2 FQGNSA. CDR3 DNA: TGTGCCACCAGCTTAGTTCCGGCCTCCTACGAGCAGTACTTC. Protein: CATSLVPASYEQYF. Full variable domain (remainder filled in from reference TRBV7-2 and TRBJ2-7): GAGVSQSPSNKVTEKGKDVELRCDPISGHTALYWYRQSLGQGLEFLIYFQGNSAPDKSGLPSDRFSAERTGGSVSTLTIQRTQQEDSAVYLCATSLVPASYEQYFGPGTRLTVT.

The chain links TRBV7-2 to TRBJ2-7; 9 bases align to TRBD1. The junction had 8 bases not matched to a gene; V was cut back by 5 bases and J by 3 bases. The CDR3 length is 15 residues. Germline V gene lookup returns CDR1 SGHTA and CDR2 FQGNSA. CDR3 region: CASSATPGQGYEQYF. The CDR3 DNA is TGTGCCAGCAGCGCCACCCCGGGACAGGGCTACGAGCAGTACTTC.

As regards this clonotype: Compared with germline, one end of the junction differs, possibly owing to a read error. J is TRBJ2-4 and V is TRBV12-3 or TRBV12-4, with 9 nucleotides matching TRBD1. CDR3 length equals 15 residues. The CDR3 loop is CASSKQGATKNSQYF. CDR3 nucleotides: TGTGCCAGCAGTAAACAGGGGGCTACCAAAAACAGTCAGTACTTC.

There are a few counts of this clonotype. The chain has TRBV4-2 and TRBJ2-7, with D perhaps TRBD1 or TRBD2 (7 bases each). Trimming cost V 0 bases and J 3 bases, with 15 bases left between them. Germline values: CDR1 LGHNA, CDR2 YNFKEQ. There are 16 residues in the CDR3. CDR3: CASSQDGRGQNYEQYF. The DNA for the CDR3 is TGTGCCAGCAGCCAAGATGGGAGGGGGCAAAACTACGAGCAGTACTTC.

This clonotype was detected only a few times. The V call is TRBV4-2, the J call TRBJ2-1, with 8 bases that match TRBD2. The germline V gene encodes CDR1 LGHNA and CDR2 YNFKEQ. This CDR3 is 15 amino acids long. Losses at the gene ends were 7 bases for V and 8 bases for J; bases not matched to a gene: 13. The CDR3 DNA reads as TGTGCCAGCACCAATAGAGCGGGAGTCGGCGATGAGCAGTTCTTC. It translates to CASTNRAGVGDEQFF.

This clonotype has a count of ten or more. The J gene is TRBJ1-3, the V gene TRBV4-1, with 7 bases that match TRBD1. CDR3 length: 17 amino acids. Germline assignment: CDR1 MGHRA and CDR2 YSYEKL. The trim removed 2 bases at V and 3 bases at J, leaving 10 bases unmatched. The CDR3 DNA reads as TGCGCCAGCAGCCAAAGGGAAACAGGGGATTATGGAAACACCATATATTTT. As protein: CASSQRETGDYGNTIYF.

The rearrangement links TRBV3-1 to TRBJ2-5; 8 bases map to TRBD1. The CDR3 loop spans 16 amino acids. The V segment lost 4 bases and the J segment 5 bases; nucleotides outside the gene matches: 12. From germline, CDR1 is LGHDT and CDR2 YNNKEL (reference sequence). The CDR3 DNA is TGTGCCAGCAGCCCCCAGGGGGCGGGTTTCTGGGAGACCCAGTACTTC. Protein: CASSPQGAGFWETQYF.

This clonotype was seen repeatedly, ten times or more. The chain recombines TRBV20-1 with TRBJ2-1; 11 bases align to TRBD2. Germline V lookup: CDR1 DFQATT, CDR2 SNEGSKA (reference sequence). J was trimmed by 4 bases and V by 2 bases; bases with no gene match: 7. The CDR3 is 16 residues long. The CDR3 region has the DNA TGCAGTGCTAGATACCCCGGGACTAGCGGTTACAATGAGCAGTTCTTC. It yields the protein CSARYPGTSGYNEQFF.

The chain combines TRBV5-1 with TRBJ2-5; D might be TRBD1 (5 bases). V dropped 2 bases and J dropped 4 bases, with 27 bases sitting between them. The CDR3 covers 19 residues. CDR1 and CDR2 (germline): SGHRS, YFSETQ. The CDR3 DNA reads TGCGCCAGCAGCTTTTCGCCGGGCGTAAGTGGGGCGAATCCAGAGACCCAGTACTTC. Its translation: CASSFSPGVSGANPETQYF. The full variable domain, rest sourced from reference TRBV5-1 and TRBJ2-5, is KAGVTQTPRYLIKTRGQQVTLSCSPISGHRSVSWYQQTPGQGLQFLFEYFSETQRNKGNFPGRFSGRQFSNSRSEMNVSTLELGDSALYLCASSFSPGVSGANPETQYFGPGTRLLVL.

This clonotype was counted at least ten times. The V and J genes are TRBV6-5 and TRBJ2-6; 10 nucleotides line up with TRBD2. V gave up 4 bases and J gave up 0 bases; unmatched junction bases: 6. CDR3 size: 18 residues. CDR1 is MNHEY and CDR2 is SVGAGI in the germline V gene. CDR3 in DNA: TGTGCCAGCAGTTTTGGGACTAGCGTTAACTCTGGGGCCAACGTCCTGACTTTC. This translates into CASSFGTSVNSGANVLTF.

The rearrangement uses TRBV5-1 and TRBJ1-1, with a possible D match to TRBD1 (6 bases). Looked up from germline, CDR1 is SGHRS and CDR2 is YFSETQ. The V and J ends lost 1 base and 3 bases respectively, with 19 bases between them. The CDR3 length is 17 residues. CDR3 protein: CASSLSPQGRRDTEAFF. CDR3 sequence (DNA): TGCGCCAGCAGCTTGTCCCCCCAGGGGCGTCGAGACACTGAAGCTTTCTTT.

The chain has TRBV20-1 and TRBJ1-3, with D maybe TRBD1 (6 bases). V shed 0 bases and J shed 5 bases, with 17 bases lying between them. The CDR3 covers 16 residues. Germline loops: CDR1 DFQATT, CDR2 SNEGSKA (reference sequence). CDR3 bases: TGCAGTGCTAGAGATCGAGACGGGGGGCTGAGAAACACCATATATTTT. Its translation: CSARDRDGGLRNTIYF.

This clonotype was counted a few times. The CDR3 loop is CASSQRTGLETQYF. CDR3 DNA: TGTGCCAGCAGCCAAAGGACAGGGTTGGAGACCCAGTACTTC. The chain recombines TRBV2 with TRBJ2-5; 8 positions agree with TRBD1. In germline, CDR1 is SNHLY, CDR2 FYNNEI. The length of the CDR3 is 14 residues. After removal of 6 bases from V and 5 bases from J, the junction contained 8 bases not matched to a gene.

The chain is built from TRBV6-1 and TRBJ1-6; 8 bases line up with TRBD1. CDR1 and CDR2 from the germline V gene are MNHNS and SASEGT. After removal of 2 bases from V and 7 bases from J, the junction contained 4 bases not matched to a gene. The CDR3 has 15 amino acids. The CDR3 spells CASSEIQGANSPLHF. The CDR3 nucleotides are TGTGCCAGCAGTGAAATTCAGGGGGCGAATTCACCCCTCCACTTT.

This clonotype was counted ten times or more. V and J are TRBV6-5 and TRBJ2-1; tentatively, D is TRBD1 (5 bases). V lost 4 bases and J lost 8, with 27 bases in between. Per germline, CDR1 MNHEY and CDR2 SVGAGI. CDR3 length: 18 amino acids. As DNA, the CDR3 is TGTGCCAGCAGTTCAAGAGCCCCAGGGTACGGTATAGGGGATGAGCAGTTCTTC. This translates into CASSSRAPGYGIGDEQFF.

This chain joins TRBV3-1 and TRBJ2-2, with D possibly matching TRBD1 (5 bases). The CDR3 runs 15 residues. V was trimmed by 6 bases and J by 4 bases, leaving 15 bases between them. The V gene's germline CDR1 is LGHDT and CDR2 YNNKEL (reference sequence). This CDR3 is CASSPGLGVTGELFF. CDR3 in DNA: TGTGCCAGCAGTCCTGGGCTAGGGGTCACCGGGGAGCTGTTTTTT.

This clonotype has more than one count but fewer than ten. The gene calls are TRBV4-2 and TRBJ2-3, with 7 bases fitting TRBD2. Germline V gene lookup returns CDR1 LGHNA and CDR2 YNFKEQ. V lost 0 bases, J lost 5 bases, and 11 bases stayed unmatched. The CDR3 has 17 residues. CDR3 sequence: CASSQDVLADGVDTQYF. The CDR3 nucleotides are TGTGCCAGCAGCCAAGATGTGCTAGCGGATGGAGTAGATACGCAGTATTTT.